Listed here are 3 T cell receptor beta chains from one sample, sequenced in a study of T cell clones after liver transplantation. This table comes from immunoSEQ multiplex PCR, and its TCRdb copy is limited to in-frame clones, with some not included. The data contain about 80,000 clones, roughly 85% of them singletons. The sequencing here drew on CD4+ T cells from blood, taken approximately 45 months after liver transplant. The receptors were gathered from a human patient who received a liver transplant. Some of the T cells may derive from the graft donor.

This clone was observed a single time. The chain employs TRBV27 and TRBJ2-7, with D possibly being TRBD1 (8 bases). Per the germline V gene, CDR1 is MNHEY and CDR2 is SMNVEV (reference sequence). The CDR3 covers 14 residues. Trimming pared 3 bases from V and 5 bases from J, leaving 14 bases between. CDR3 protein: CASSFLQGGHEQYF. Here the CDR3 DNA reads TGTGCCAGCAGTTTCCTACAGGGGGGGCACGAGCAGTACTTC.

This CDR3 reads CATSRTLGVGGGELFF. The CDR3 bases are TGTGCCACCAGCAGGACCTTGGGAGTTGGCGGCGGGGAGCTGTTTTTT. This rearrangement joins TRBV15 to TRBJ2-2; a weak D match, TRBD2 (5 bases). The CDR3 totals 16 residues. The V and J ends lost 3 bases and 7 bases respectively, with 18 bases between them. CDR1 and CDR2 (germline): LNHNV, YYDKDF (reference sequence).

J is TRBJ1-2 and V is TRBV6-6, with TRBD1 matching 12 bases. Trimming at V came to 2 bases and at J to 7 bases, leaving 8 bases not matched to a gene. There are 16 residues in the CDR3. Germline CDR1 and CDR2: MNHNY and SVGAGI (reference sequence). The CDR3 bases are TGTGCCAGCAGTTACGCACCGGGACAGGGGGCGGCTGGCTACACCTTC. Translation gives CASSYAPGQGAAGYTF.